The present TCR beta chain was sequenced within a study of blood T cell repertoires in COVID-19. The overall study: PBMCs, B-cell-depleted T cells, or T cells were the source of the cDNA or gDNA that made up the material.

The Seattle site enrolled patients during active infection and followed them longitudinally. Method: immunoSEQ multiplex PCR; TCRdb's copy keeps in-frame clones and lacks some. Of about 190,000 clones listed, about 81% were seen once; the top ten hold about 12%. The V gene's germline CDR1 is ENHRY and CDR2 SYGVKD. This CDR3 region has 13 residues. Trimming removed 6 bases at V and 6 bases at J, with 12 bases between. The sequence derives from a woman of 80 years or more with COVID-19, enrolled during active disease. This sequence joins TRBV10-3 and TRBJ2-1; a possible D gene is TRBD1 (6 bases). Sequenced sample: peripheral blood. Written as DNA, the CDR3 is TGTGCCATCAGGGGTGTCAGGGGCAATGAGCAGTTCTTC. It yields the protein CAIRGVRGNEQFF.